This T cell receptor beta chain was retrieved from a study of breast tumors, draining lymph nodes, adjacent tissues. J lost 6 bases, V lost 6 bases, and 12 bases had no gene match. CDR3 length: 15 residues. Germline CDR1 reads MRHNA; CDR2 reads SNTAGT. Regarding this clonotype: Its antigen is still unknown.

From the multiplex PCR reads, TCRdb called clonotypes with MiXCR, one entry per CDR3 protein. The table lists about 35,000 distinct CDR3 sequences, roughly 32% of them singletons, with about 11% in the top ten. Study-wide results and limits: Data only fit, rather than demonstrated, lymph node origin of most tumor T cells. Findings are consistent with lymph node origin and intratumoral expansion of most tumor T cells.

Sample: breast tumor tissue. The chain uses TRBV6-4 and TRBJ2-7; 9 bases agree with TRBD1. This clonotype was sampled from a female donor with breast cancer. Some clones in this sample may be carry-over from other donors' samples. CDR3 nucleotides: TGTGCCAGCAGGGGACAGGGACAGTCGGTCAGCGAGCAGTACTTC. It codes for CASRGQGQSVSEQYF.